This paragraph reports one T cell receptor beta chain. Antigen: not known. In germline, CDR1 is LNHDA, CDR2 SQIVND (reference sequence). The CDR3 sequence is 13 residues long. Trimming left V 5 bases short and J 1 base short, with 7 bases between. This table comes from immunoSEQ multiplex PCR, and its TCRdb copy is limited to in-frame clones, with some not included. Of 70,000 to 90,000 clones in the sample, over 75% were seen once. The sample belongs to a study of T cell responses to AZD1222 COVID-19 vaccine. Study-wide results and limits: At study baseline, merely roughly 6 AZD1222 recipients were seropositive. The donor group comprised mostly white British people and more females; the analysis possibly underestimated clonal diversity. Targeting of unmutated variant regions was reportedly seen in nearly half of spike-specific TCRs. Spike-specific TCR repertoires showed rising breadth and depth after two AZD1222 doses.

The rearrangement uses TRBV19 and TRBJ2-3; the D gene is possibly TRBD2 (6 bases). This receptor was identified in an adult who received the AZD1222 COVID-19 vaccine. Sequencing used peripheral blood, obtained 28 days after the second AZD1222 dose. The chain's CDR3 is CASSGGGTDTQYF. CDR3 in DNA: TGTGCCAGTAGTGGCGGGGGCACAGATACGCAGTATTTT.